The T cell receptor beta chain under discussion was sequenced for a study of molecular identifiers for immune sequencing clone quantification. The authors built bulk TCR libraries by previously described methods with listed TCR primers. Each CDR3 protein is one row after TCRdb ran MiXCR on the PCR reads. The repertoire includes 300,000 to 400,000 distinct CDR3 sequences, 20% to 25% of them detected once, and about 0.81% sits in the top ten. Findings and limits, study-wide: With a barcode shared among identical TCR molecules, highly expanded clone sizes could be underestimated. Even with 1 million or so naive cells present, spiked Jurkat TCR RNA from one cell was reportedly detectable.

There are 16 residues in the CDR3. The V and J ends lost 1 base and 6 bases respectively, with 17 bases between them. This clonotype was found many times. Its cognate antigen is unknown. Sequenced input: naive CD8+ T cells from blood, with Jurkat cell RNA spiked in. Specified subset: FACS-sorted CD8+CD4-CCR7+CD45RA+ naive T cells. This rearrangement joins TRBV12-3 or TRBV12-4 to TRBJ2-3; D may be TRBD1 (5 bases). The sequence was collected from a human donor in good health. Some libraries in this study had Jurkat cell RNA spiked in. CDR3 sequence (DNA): TGTGCCAGCAGTTTAGTAGGTGGGGCAATGATGGATACGCAGTATTTT. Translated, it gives CASSLVGGAMMDTQYF.